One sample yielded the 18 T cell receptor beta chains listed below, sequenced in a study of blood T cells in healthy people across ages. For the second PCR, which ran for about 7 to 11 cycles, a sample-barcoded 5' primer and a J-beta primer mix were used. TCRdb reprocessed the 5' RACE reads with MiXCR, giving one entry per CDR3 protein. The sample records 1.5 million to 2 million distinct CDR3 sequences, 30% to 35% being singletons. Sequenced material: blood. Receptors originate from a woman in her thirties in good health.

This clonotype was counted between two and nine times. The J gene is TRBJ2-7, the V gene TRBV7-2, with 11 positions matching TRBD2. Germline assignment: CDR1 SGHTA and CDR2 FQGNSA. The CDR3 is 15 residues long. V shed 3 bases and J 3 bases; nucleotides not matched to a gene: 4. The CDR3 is CASSFRTSGFYEQYF. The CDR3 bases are TGTGCCAGCAGCTTCCGGACTAGCGGGTTCTACGAGCAGTACTTC.

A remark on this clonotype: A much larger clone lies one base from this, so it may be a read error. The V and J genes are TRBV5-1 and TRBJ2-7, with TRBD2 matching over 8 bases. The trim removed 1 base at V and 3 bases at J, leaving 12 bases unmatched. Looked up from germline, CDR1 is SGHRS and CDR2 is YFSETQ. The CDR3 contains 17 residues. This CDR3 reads CASSLLESGRRFYEQYF. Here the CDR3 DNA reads TGCGCCAGCAGCTTGTTGGAGAGCGGGAGAAGGTTCTACGAGCAGTACTTC.

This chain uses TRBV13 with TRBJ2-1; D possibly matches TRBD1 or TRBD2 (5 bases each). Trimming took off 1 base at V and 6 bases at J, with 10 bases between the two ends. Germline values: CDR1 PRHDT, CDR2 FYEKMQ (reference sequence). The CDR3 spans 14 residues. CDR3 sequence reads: CASSLVQRGNEQFF. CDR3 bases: TGTGCCAGCAGCTTAGTGCAGAGGGGCAATGAGCAGTTCTTC.

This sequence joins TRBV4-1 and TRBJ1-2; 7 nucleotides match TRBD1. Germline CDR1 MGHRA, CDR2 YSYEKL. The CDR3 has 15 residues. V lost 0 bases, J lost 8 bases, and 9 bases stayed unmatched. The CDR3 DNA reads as TGCGCCAGCAGCCAAGATCGAGGGGGCGCGGGAGGCTACACCTTC. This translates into CASSQDRGGAGGYTF.

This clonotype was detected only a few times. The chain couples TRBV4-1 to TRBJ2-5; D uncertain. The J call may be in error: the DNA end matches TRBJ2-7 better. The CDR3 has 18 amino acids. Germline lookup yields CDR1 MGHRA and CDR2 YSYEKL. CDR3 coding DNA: TGCGCCAGCAGCCAAGATAGGGTGACCGACGCACTCATTTACGAGCAGTACTTC. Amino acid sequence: CASSQDRVTDALIYEQYF.

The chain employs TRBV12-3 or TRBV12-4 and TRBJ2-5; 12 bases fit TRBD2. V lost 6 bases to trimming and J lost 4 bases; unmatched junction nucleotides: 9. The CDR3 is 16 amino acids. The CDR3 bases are TGTGCCAGCAGACAAATTCCGGGACTAGCGGGAGAGACCCAGTACTTC. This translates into CASRQIPGLAGETQYF.

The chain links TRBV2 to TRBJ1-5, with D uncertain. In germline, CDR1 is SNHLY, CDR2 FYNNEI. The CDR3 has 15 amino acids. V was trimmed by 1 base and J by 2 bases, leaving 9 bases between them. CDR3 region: CASSEGAYGNQPQHF. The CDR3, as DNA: TGTGCCAGCAGTGAAGGGGCCTATGGCAATCAGCCCCAGCATTTT.

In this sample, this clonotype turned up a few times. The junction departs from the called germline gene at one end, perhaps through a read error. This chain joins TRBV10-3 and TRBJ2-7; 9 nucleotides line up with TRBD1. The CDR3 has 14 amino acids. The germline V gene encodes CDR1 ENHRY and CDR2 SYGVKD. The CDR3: CAISERQGGYEQYF. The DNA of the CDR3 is TGTGCCATCAGTGAGCGACAGGGGGGCTACGAGCAGTACTTT.

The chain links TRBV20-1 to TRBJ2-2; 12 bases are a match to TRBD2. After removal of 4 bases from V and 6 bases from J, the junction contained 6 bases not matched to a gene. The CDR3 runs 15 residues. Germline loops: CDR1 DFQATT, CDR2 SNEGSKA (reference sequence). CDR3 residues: CSAKSSSGGAGELFF. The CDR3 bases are TGCAGTGCTAAGTCGTCTAGCGGGGGGGCCGGGGAGCTGTTTTTT.

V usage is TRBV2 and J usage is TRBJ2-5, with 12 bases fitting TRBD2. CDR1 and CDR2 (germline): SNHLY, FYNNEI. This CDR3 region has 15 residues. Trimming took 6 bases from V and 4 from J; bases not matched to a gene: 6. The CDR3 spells CASRASGGGRETQYF. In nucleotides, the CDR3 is TGTGCCAGCAGAGCTAGCGGGGGGGGCAGAGAGACCCAGTACTTC.

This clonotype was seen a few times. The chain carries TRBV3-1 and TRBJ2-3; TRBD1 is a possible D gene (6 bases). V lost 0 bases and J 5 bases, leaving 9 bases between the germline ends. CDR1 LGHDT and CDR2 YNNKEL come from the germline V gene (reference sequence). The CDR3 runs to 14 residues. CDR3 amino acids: CASSQEGAVDTQYF. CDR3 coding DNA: TGTGCCAGCAGCCAAGAGGGGGCTGTAGATACGCAGTATTTT.

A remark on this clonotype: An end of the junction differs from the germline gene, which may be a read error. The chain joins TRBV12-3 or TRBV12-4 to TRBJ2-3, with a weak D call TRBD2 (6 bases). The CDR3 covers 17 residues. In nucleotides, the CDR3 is TGTGCCAGCAGTTTTTTTCTCGACACTACTAGCACAGATGCGCAGTATTTT. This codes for CASSFFLDTTSTDAQYF.

The CDR3 DNA follows: TGTGCCAGCAGTGAATTTAGTAGAAGACAGGTTGTGGACAATGAGCAGTTCTTC. Translating it yields CASSEFSRRQVVDNEQFF. The genes are TRBV2 and TRBJ2-1, with a weak D call TRBD1 (6 bases). The CDR3 has 18 amino acids. Looked up from germline, CDR1 is SNHLY and CDR2 is FYNNEI. Trimming removed 2 bases from V and 5 bases from J, with 22 bases in between. The whole variable domain, filled in from reference TRBV2 and TRBJ2-1, reads EPEVTQTPSHQVTQMGQEVILRCVPISNHLYFYWYRQILGQKVEFLVSFYNNEISEKSEIFDDQFSVERPDGSNFTLKIRSTKLEDSAMYFCASSEFSRRQVVDNEQFFGPGTRLTVL.

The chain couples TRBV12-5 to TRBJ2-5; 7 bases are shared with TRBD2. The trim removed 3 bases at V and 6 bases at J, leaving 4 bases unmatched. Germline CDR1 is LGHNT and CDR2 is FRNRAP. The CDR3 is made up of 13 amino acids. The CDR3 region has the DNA TGTGCTAGTGGTTTCGGCGGGGGACAGACCCAGTACTTC. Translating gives CASGFGGGQTQYF.

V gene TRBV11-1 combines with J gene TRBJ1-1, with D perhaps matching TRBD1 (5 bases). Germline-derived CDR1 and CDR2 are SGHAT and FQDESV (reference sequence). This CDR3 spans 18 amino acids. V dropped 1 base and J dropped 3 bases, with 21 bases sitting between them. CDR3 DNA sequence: TGTGCCAGCAGCTTAGGTGACAGCGGGGGAATAGGGGACACTGAAGCTTTCTTT. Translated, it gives CASSLGDSGGIGDTEAFF. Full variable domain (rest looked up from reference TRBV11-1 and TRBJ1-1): EAEVAQSPRYKITEKSQAVAFWCDPISGHATLYWYRQILGQGPELLVQFQDESVVDDSQLPKDRFSAERLKGVDSTLKIQPAELGDSAMYLCASSLGDSGGIGDTEAFFGQGTRLTVV.

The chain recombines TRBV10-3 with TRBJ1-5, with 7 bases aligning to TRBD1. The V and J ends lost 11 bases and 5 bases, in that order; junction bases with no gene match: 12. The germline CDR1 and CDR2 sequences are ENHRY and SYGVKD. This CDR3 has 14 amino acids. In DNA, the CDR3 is TGTGCCTCGAACGGGGGACAGCCCTATCAGCCCCAGCATTTT. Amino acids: CASNGGQPYQPQHF.

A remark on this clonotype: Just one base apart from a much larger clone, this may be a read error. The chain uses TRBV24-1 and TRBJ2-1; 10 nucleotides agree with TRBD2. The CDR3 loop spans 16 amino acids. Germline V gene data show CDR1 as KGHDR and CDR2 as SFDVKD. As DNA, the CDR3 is TGTGCCGCCAGTGGTAGGGGAGCGGGAGGGGGCAATGAGCAGTTCTTC. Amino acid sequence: CAASGRGAGGGNEQFF.

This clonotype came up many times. This CDR3 is CASSFSHNEQFF. The CDR3 region has the DNA TGTGCCAGCAGTTTTTCCCACAATGAGCAGTTCTTC. The chain is built from TRBV27 and TRBJ2-1; D gene unclear. V shed 3 bases and J shed 5 bases, with 5 bases lying between them. The germline gives CDR1 MNHEY, CDR2 SMNVEV (reference sequence). This CDR3 spans 12 amino acids.